The 18 T cell receptor beta chains listed next were all sequenced from one sample in a study of tumor-infiltrating lymphocytes in primary liver carcinoma. Blood RNA originated from unsorted whole blood, with germline DNA additionally extracted. TCR beta cDNA was prepared out of about 530 ng total RNA by means of a constant-region primer. Slightly modified ARM-PCR, run as three nested multiplex PCR rounds, produced the TCR beta libraries. TRBV1-TRBV30 forward primers paired with a C-beta reverse primer were used in the first two PCR rounds, which ran approximately 10 cycles each. From the multiplex PCR reads, TCRdb called clonotypes with MiXCR, one entry per CDR3 protein. In the table there are about 180,000 distinct CDR3 sequences, 60% of which are singletons. Sequencing input: peripheral blood. These receptors originate from a man between 35 and 55 years old with primary liver carcinoma and hepatitis B virus infection.

The chain combines TRBV5-6 with TRBJ1-3; no clear D gene. This CDR3 has 13 amino acids. With 10 bases removed from V and 0 bases from J, the gap between germline ends came to 11 bases. Germline V gives CDR1 SGHDT, CDR2 YYEEEE. CDR3: CACTHYSGNTIYF. CDR3 DNA: TGTGCCTGCACACATTACTCTGGAAACACCATATATTTT.

Comment on this clonotype: Since a much larger clone is just one base distant, this may be a read error. J is TRBJ2-1 and V is TRBV11-2, with 8 bases aligning to TRBD2. Germline V gene lookup returns CDR1 SGHAT and CDR2 FQNNGV. V lost 5 bases to trimming and J lost 6 bases; unmatched junction nucleotides: 6. This CDR3 is built from 14 residues. The CDR3 DNA follows: TGTGCCAGCAGCCGAGCGGGAGTCGTCAATGAGCAGTTCTTC. Protein: CASSRAGVVNEQFF.

This sequence joins TRBV14 and TRBJ2-3, with no clear D. Germline CDR1 is SGHDN and CDR2 is FVKESK. This CDR3 spans 14 amino acids. Trimming cost V 4 bases and J 5 bases, with 13 bases left between them. The DNA for the CDR3 is TGTGCCAGCAGCCTCCGGGCAGTGGTAGATACGCAGTATTTT. Protein: CASSLRAVVDTQYF.

This clonotype has a handful of counts. The chain recombines TRBV30 with TRBJ2-7; D not certain. Germline values: CDR1 GTSNPN, CDR2 SVGIG (reference sequence). The V end was cut by 5 bases, the J end by 0 bases, with 11 bases between. This CDR3 contains 13 residues. CDR3 loop: CAWGPESSYEQYF. The CDR3 coding sequence is TGTGCCTGGGGACCAGAAAGCTCCTACGAGCAGTACTTC.

Of note for this clonotype: A read error may be the cause here, since a much bigger clone is one base away. This sequence joins TRBV11-2 and TRBJ1-6; D is unclear. The germline V gene encodes CDR1 SGHAT and CDR2 FQNNGV. This CDR3 spans 14 amino acids. In DNA, the CDR3 is TGTGCCAGCAGCTTAGACTTCTATAATTCACTCCTCCACTTT. As protein: CASSLDFYNSLLHF. Complete variable domain (other parts from reference TRBV11-2 and TRBJ1-6): EAGVAQSPRYKIIEKRQSVAFWCNPISGHATLYWYQQILGQGPKLLIQFQNNGVVDDSQLPKDRFSAERLKGVDSTLKIQPAKLEDSAVYLCASSLDFYNSLLHFGNGTRLTVT.

Concerning this clonotype: This likely comes from a read error, as the CDR3 has no conserved phenylalanine or tryptophan at its end. The gene calls are TRBV10-2 and TRBJ2-1, with 14 nucleotides matching TRBD2. The CDR3 is made up of 15 amino acids. Germline trimming cut 5 bases from V and 6 bases from J; bases unmatched to any gene: 3. Per the germline V gene, CDR1 is WSHSY and CDR2 is SAAADI. In DNA form, the CDR3 reads TGCGCCAGCAGTCCCGGGACTAGCGGGAGCAATGAGCAGTTCCTC. It codes for CASSPGTSGSNEQFL.

This clonotype was detected a few times. This sequence joins TRBV7-8 and TRBJ2-3; 7 bases agree with TRBD2. This CDR3 spans 18 amino acids. The germline CDR1 and CDR2 sequences are SGHVS and FQNEAQ. The V gene end was trimmed by 0 bases and the J gene end by 2 bases; junction bases not matched to a gene: 11. CDR3 region: CASSLARSASGDTDTQYF. CDR3 nucleotide sequence: TGTGCCAGCAGCTTAGCGAGGTCGGCTAGCGGTGACACAGATACGCAGTATTTT.

This clonotype was found once. This chain uses TRBV6-1 with TRBJ2-7; the match to TRBD1 covers 8 bases. Per the germline V gene, CDR1 is MNHNS and CDR2 is SASEGT. The CDR3 is 17 residues long. V lost 1 base to trimming and J lost 5 bases; unmatched junction nucleotides: 13. CDR3 loop: CASSEEPPGQVADEQYF. The CDR3 DNA reads TGTGCCAGCAGTGAAGAGCCCCCGGGACAGGTGGCCGACGAGCAGTACTTC.

At least ten counts were recorded for this clonotype. The chain employs TRBV11-2 and TRBJ2-1; D is possibly TRBD1 (6 bases). The ends were cut back, 2 bases at V and 0 bases at J, with 8 bases in the middle. CDR1 and CDR2 (germline): SGHAT, FQNNGV. The CDR3 is 15 amino acids. The CDR3 loop is CASSLSRGSYNEQFF. The CDR3 nucleotides are TGTGCCAGCAGCTTAAGCAGGGGCTCCTACAATGAGCAGTTCTTC.

The chain couples TRBV7-9 to TRBJ1-4, with D unclear. The CDR3 length is 11 residues. From germline, CDR1 is SEHNR and CDR2 FQNEAQ (reference sequence). With 4 bases removed from V and 7 bases from J, the gap between germline ends came to 4 bases. The CDR3 loop is CASSYGEKLFF. CDR3 in DNA: TGTGCCAGCAGCTATGGTGAAAAACTGTTTTTT.

On this clonotype itself: This may come from a read error, since a much larger clone is one base off. This chain connects TRBV11-2 to TRBJ1-6, with a possible D match to TRBD1 (5 bases). Per germline, CDR1 SGHAT and CDR2 FQNNGV. This CDR3 has 17 amino acids. The CDR3 DNA sequence: TGTGCCAGCAGCTTGGGTTCAGGGCCTGGGGGGAATTCACCCCTCCGCTTT. This encodes CASSLGSGPGGNSPLRF.

This clonotype was observed at least ten times. V gene TRBV6-6 combines with J gene TRBJ2-5, with D possibly matching TRBD2 (5 bases). The V end was cut by 6 bases, the J end by 1 base, with 9 bases between. Germline CDR1 and CDR2: MNHNY and SVGAGI (reference sequence). This CDR3 comprises 13 residues. The CDR3 spells CASRRDLQETQYF. In DNA, the CDR3 is TGTGCCAGCAGGAGGGATCTCCAAGAGACCCAGTACTTC.

On this clonotype itself: A much larger clone differs by one base, so this may be a read error. V is TRBV11-2 and J is TRBJ2-1; the match to TRBD1 covers 9 bases. The CDR3 spans 16 residues. Germline V gene data show CDR1 as SGHAT and CDR2 as FQNNGV. CDR3 region: CASGLGGQGYYNEQFF. In nucleotides, the CDR3 is TGTGCCAGCGGCTTAGGGGGACAGGGATATTACAATGAGCAGTTCTTC.

This clonotype was seen a handful of times. The V gene is TRBV29-1, the J gene TRBJ1-1; 9 bases line up with TRBD1. The CDR3 is 15 residues long. The V and J ends lost 4 bases and 3 bases, in that order; junction bases with no gene match: 9. Germline CDR1 is SQVTM and CDR2 is ANQGSEA. CDR3 DNA sequence: TGCAGCGTTGTAGGGGAAGGGACAGGGCACACTGAAGCTTTCTTT. This gives the protein CSVVGEGTGHTEAFF.

The V call is TRBV5-6, the J call TRBJ2-4; 8 nucleotides match TRBD2. CDR1 and CDR2 from the germline V gene are SGHDT and YYEEEE. V lost 4 bases and J lost 6; bases outside the gene matches: 15. The length of the CDR3 is 17 residues. CDR3 DNA sequence: TGTGCCAGCAGCCCTAGATGGATGAGCGGGAGCGGAAACATTCAGTACTTC. Residues: CASSPRWMSGSGNIQYF.

This chain connects TRBV10-3 to TRBJ2-1; TRBD2 agrees at 7 bases. V gave up 10 bases and J gave up 4 bases; unmatched junction bases: 10. The germline gives CDR1 ENHRY, CDR2 SYGVKD. The CDR3 is 14 residues long. CDR3 protein: CATLRPSGYNEQFF. The CDR3 region has the DNA TGTGCCACCTTGCGGCCTAGCGGATACAATGAGCAGTTCTTC.

This clonotype was detected a few times. The J gene is TRBJ2-1, the V gene TRBV5-4, with TRBD2 matching 8 bases. Germline trimming cut 10 bases from V and 1 base from J; bases unmatched to any gene: 4. From germline, CDR1 is SGHNT and CDR2 YYREEE (reference sequence). This CDR3 contains 13 residues. CDR3 DNA sequence: TGTGCCGGCGAGCGGGAGTCCTACAATGAGCAGTTCTTC. It translates to CAGERESYNEQFF.

The chain is built from TRBV12-3 or TRBV12-4 and TRBJ1-3; D is unresolved. The CDR3 is 12 amino acids. With 5 bases removed from V and 3 bases from J, the gap between germline ends came to 5 bases. This CDR3 reads CASSNSGNTIYF. CDR3 bases: TGTGCCAGCAGTAACAGTGGAAACACCATATATTTT.